The clone carrying this TCR beta chain has a handful of counts. No antigen is known for it. V was shortened by 10 bases and J by 1 base, with 8 bases between the two germline ends. This CDR3 region has 13 residues. Germline CDR1 MNHNS, CDR2 SASEGT. The authors extracted total RNA from unfractionated whole blood. This sample is part of a study of human T cells and chemical hapten exposure. At the level of the study: Per-sample TCR yields varied mainly from small pooled library volume differences. General observations from the study: TCRs exceeding a frequency of 1 in 1000 stayed unchanged under DPC sensitization.

Individual cDNA molecules in this library carried unique molecular identifiers. Using its own MiXCR run on the 5' RACE reads, TCRdb lists one record per CDR3 protein. This table holds 65,000 to 90,000 distinct CDR3 sequences, about 15% found once. This receptor was taken from a female donor in good health. This sequence joins TRBV6-1 and TRBJ2-6; D not certain. The chain's CDR3 is CATAPSGANVLTF. CDR3 DNA: TGTGCCACCGCCCCGTCTGGGGCCAACGTCCTGACTTTC.